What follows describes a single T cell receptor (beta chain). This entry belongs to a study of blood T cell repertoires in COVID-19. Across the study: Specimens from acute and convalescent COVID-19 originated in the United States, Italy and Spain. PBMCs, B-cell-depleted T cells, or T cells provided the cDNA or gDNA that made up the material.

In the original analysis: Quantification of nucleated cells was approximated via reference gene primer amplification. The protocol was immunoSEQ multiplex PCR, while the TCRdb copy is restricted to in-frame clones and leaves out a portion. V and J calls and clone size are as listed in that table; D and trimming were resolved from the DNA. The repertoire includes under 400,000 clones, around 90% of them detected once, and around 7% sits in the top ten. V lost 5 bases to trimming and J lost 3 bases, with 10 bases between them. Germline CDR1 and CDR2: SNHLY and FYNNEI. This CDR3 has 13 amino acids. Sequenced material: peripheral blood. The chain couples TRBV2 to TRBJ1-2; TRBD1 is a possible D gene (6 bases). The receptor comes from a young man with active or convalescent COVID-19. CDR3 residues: CASSQGIDYGYTF. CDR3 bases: TGTGCCAGCAGTCAGGGGATTGACTATGGCTACACCTTC.